These 3 T cell receptor beta chains came from one sample sequenced in a study of blood T cell repertoires in COVID-19. Generated by immunoSEQ multiplex PCR, the TCRdb table keeps only in-frame clones and is missing some. The table lists about 240,000 clones, roughly 81% of them singletons. The sequenced material came from peripheral blood. The source of these receptors is a man aged 50 to 59 with acute or convalescent COVID-19.

The chain recombines TRBV7-3 with TRBJ1-6; D is ambiguous. The CDR3 is 16 residues long. Germline CDR1 SGHTA, CDR2 FQGTGA. Deletions cut 3 bases from V and 5 bases from J, with 14 bases between. The DNA for the CDR3 is TGTGCCAGCAGCTTGGATGGGTTACAGAATAATTCACCCCTCCACTTT. Its translation is CASSLDGLQNNSPLHF.

The count of this clone is one. The genes are TRBV18 and TRBJ2-7; perhaps TRBD2 as D (5 bases). Trimming took 3 bases from V and 4 from J, leaving 16 bases between them. The CDR3 has 15 amino acids. Germline V gene lookup returns CDR1 KGHSH and CDR2 LQKENI. DNA for the CDR3: TGTGCCAGCTCACCTCTCGAGGGAATAATTTACGAGCAGTACTTC. This encodes CASSPLEGIIYEQYF.

The chain joins TRBV25-1 to TRBJ2-3; the match to TRBD2 covers 9 bases. Germline loops: CDR1 MGHDK, CDR2 SYGVNS. The CDR3 length is 16 residues. With V trimmed by 1 base and J by 4 bases, 6 bases remained unmatched. CDR3 coding DNA: TGTGCCAGCAGTGAATCGTTAGCGGGAGCGGCAGATACGCAGTATTTT. Its protein is CASSESLAGAADTQYF.